One T cell receptor beta chain is described in this entry. Its antigen is still unknown. The entry originates in a study of T-cell memory formation after mild COVID-19. Study-level points and caveats: There were some responding clones in pre-infection memory, which suggested that cross-reactive memory had joined.

The CDR3 spans 13 residues. V shed 4 bases and J shed 8 bases, with 11 bases lying between them. Germline V gives CDR1 LGHNA, CDR2 YSLEER. TCRdb called the 5' RACE reads again in MiXCR, with one record for every CDR3 protein. The table shows fewer than 300,000 distinct CDR3 sequences, with roughly 18% occurring only once. What was sequenced was PBMCs or a T cell subset sorted from them (not recorded which). This TCR was recovered from a young man who had mild COVID-19 (a few samples of this study predate the infection). Cell type and time point are not known. The chain couples TRBV4-3 to TRBJ2-2; no reliable D call. CDR3 loop: CASSLSLPGELFF. CDR3 sequence (DNA): TGCGCCAGCAGCCTATCTCTCCCAGGGGAGCTGTTTTTT.